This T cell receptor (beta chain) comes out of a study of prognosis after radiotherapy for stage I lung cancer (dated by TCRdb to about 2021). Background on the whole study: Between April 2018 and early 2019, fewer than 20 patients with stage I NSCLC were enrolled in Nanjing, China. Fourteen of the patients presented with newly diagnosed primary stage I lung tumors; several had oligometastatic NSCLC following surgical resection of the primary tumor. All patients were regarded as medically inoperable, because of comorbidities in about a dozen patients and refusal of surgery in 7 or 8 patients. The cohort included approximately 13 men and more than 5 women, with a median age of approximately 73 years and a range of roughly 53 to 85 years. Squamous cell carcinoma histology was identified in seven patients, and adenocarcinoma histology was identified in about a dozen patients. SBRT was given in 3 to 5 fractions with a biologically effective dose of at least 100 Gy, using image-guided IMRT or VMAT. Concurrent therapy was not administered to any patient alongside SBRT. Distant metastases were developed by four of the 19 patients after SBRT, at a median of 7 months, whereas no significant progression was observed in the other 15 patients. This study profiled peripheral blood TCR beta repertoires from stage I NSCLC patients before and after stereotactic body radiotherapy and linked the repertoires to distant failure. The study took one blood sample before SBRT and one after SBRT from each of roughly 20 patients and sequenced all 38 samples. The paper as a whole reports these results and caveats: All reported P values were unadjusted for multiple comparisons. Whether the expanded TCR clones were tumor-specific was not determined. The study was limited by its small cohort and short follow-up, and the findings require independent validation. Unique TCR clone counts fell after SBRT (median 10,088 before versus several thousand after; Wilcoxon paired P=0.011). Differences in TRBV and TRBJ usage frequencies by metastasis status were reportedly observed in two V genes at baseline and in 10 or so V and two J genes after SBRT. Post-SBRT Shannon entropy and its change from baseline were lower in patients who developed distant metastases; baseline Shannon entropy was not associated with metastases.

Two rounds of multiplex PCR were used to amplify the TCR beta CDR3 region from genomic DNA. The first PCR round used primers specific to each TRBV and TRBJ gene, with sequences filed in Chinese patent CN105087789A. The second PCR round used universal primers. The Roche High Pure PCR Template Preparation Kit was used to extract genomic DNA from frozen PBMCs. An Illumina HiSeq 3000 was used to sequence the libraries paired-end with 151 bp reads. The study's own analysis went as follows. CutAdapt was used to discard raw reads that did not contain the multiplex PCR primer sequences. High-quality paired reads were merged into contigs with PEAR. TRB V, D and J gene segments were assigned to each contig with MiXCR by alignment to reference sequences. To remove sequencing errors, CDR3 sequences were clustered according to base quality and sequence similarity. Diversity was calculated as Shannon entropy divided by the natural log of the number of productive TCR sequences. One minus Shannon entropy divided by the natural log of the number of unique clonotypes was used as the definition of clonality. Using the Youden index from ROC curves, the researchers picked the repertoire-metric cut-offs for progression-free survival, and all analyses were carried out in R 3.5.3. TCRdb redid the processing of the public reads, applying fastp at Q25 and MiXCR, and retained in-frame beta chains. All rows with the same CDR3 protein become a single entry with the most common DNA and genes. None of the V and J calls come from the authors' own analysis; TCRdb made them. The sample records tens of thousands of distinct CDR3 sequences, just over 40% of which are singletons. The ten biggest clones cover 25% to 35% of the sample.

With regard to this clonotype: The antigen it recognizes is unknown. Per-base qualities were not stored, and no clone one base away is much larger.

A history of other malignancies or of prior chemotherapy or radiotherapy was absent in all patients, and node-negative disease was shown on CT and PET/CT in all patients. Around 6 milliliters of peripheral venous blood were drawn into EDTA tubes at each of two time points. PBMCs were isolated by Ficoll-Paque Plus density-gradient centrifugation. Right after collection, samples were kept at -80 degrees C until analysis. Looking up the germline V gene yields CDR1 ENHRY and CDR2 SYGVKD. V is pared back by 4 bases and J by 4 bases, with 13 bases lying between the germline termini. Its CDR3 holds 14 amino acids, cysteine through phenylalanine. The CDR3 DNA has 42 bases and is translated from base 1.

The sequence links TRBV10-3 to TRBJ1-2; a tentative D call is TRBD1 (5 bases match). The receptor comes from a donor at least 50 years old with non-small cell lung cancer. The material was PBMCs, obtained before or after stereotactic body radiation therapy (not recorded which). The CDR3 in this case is CAISARQFGYGYTF. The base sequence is TGTGCCATCAGTGCTCGACAGTTTGGCTATGGCTACACCTTC.